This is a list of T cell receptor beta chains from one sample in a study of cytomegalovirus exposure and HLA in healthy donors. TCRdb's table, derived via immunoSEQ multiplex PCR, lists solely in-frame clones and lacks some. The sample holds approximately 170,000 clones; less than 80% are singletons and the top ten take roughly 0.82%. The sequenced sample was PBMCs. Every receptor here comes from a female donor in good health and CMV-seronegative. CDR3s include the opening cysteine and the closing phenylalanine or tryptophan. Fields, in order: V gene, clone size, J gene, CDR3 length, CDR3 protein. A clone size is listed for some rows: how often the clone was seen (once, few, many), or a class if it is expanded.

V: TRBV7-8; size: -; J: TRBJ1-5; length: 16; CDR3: CASSLFAGSSNQPQHF
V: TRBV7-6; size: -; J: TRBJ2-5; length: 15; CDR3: CASSQEPGFQETQYF
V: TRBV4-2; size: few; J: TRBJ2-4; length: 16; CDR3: CASSQTRGLAKNSQYF
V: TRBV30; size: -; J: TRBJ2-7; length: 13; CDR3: CAWSVQGTYEQYF
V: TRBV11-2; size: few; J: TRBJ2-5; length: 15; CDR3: CASSLETGGWETQYF
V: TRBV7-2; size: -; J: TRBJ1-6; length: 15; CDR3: CASSSGTGVQSPLHF
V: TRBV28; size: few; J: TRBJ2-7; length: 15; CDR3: CASSTAGTGTYEQYF
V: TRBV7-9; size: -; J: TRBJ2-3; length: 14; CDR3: CASGKGKGTDTQYF
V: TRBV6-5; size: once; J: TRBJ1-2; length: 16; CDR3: CASSYSTGRRTDGYTF
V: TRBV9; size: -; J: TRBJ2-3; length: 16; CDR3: CASRPTSGSVADTQYF
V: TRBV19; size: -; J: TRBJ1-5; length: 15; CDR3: CASSIRTGDLQPQHF
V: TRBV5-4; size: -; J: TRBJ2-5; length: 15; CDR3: CASSFGQGGVETQYF
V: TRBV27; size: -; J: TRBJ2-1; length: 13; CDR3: CASRRTSDNEQFF
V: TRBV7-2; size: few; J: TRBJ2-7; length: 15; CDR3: CASSLAGAGEGEQYF
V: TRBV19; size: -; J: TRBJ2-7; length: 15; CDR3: CASSLRTSGNGEQYF
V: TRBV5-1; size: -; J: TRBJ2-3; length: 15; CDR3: CASSLGGTSTDTQYF
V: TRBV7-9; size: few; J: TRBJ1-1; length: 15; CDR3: CASSFGSGRNTEAFF
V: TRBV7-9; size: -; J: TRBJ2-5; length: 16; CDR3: CASSTRAGGRSETQYF
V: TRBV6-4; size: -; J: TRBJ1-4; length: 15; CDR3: CASSPQGGSNEKLFF
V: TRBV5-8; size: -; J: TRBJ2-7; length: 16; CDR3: CASSWGREESSYEQYF
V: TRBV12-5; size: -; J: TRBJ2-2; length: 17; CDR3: CASGLVRVSANTGELFF
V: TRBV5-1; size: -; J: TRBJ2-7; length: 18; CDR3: CASSLRFYQRTGADEQYF
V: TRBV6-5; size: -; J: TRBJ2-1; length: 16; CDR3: CASSYSTGESYNEQFF
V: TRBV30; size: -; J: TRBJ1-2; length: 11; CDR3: CAWSRNYGYTF
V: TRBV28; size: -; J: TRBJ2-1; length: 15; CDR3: CASRLLAGGPWEQFF